This T cell receptor (beta chain) was sequenced in a study of cytomegalovirus exposure and HLA in healthy donors. Study-level points and caveats: In vitro checks showed that a few CMV-associated chains really do target CMV antigens. The study recorded about 150 TCR beta chains that were cytomegalovirus-associated.

The germline gives CDR1 SNHLY, CDR2 FYNNEI. The CDR3 length is 13 residues. V was clipped by 4 bases and J by 3 bases, with 9 bases between them. The assay was immunoSEQ multiplex PCR, and TCRdb's table has in-frame clones only and misses some. The top ten clones hold 16% of a sample with 150,000 to 200,000 clones, 75% to 90% of them seen once. Note on this clone: The antigen remains undetermined.

The chain employs TRBV2 and TRBJ1-1, with D unclear. This receptor was taken from a man aged 18-30 years in good health and CMV-seropositive. The sequencing sample was made of PBMCs. DNA for the CDR3: TGTGCCAGCAGTGTCATGCGGGACACTGAAGCTTTCTTT. Translated: CASSVMRDTEAFF.